This T cell receptor beta chain was sequenced during a study of STAT5B mutations in CD4+ large granular lymphocyte leukemia. Overall study context: Among healthy donors, a particular HLA allele went with more CDR3 'QG' motifs.

This CDR3 is built from 14 residues. Germline CDR1 reads SGHRS; CDR2 reads YFSETQ. V lost 3 bases, J lost 6 bases, and 10 bases lay in between. About this clone itself: The antigen is undetermined.

The assay was run at survey level. Original processing methods: A productive frequency of 2.59 x 10-5 was the lowest detectable. Sequenced by immunoSEQ multiplex PCR; TCRdb stores in-frame clones only, minus some. V and J calls and clone size are copied from that table; D and trimming were computed from the DNA. In the table there are about 40,000 clones, roughly 84% of which are singletons. Broader study findings: Patient CD4-sorted repertoires looked more clonal than healthy CD4+ repertoires, even without putative leukemic clones.

The TCR comes from a human donor in good health. The chain combines TRBV5-1 with TRBJ1-6; the D gene is possibly TRBD1 (5 bases). What was sequenced was CD4+ T cells from blood buffy coats. The CDR3 sequence is CASSSGTSNSPLHF. The CDR3 DNA reads TGCGCCAGCAGCTCCGGGACCTCTAATTCACCCCTCCACTTT.